The 18 T cell receptor beta chains below come from one sample, sequenced in a study of T-cell memory formation after mild COVID-19. TCRdb used MiXCR to reprocess the 5' RACE reads, holding one entry per CDR3 protein. This sample has about 400,000 distinct CDR3 sequences, with more than 15% found just once. Sequenced: PBMCs or a T cell subset sorted from them (not recorded which). Receptor source: a man between 18 and 35 years old who had mild COVID-19 (a few samples of this study predate the infection). Cell type and time point are not known.

This chain connects TRBV6-2 or TRBV6-3 to TRBJ2-5; the match to TRBD2 covers 10 bases. The germline V gene encodes CDR1 MNHEY and CDR2 SVGEGT. V shed 6 bases, J shed 2 bases, and the junction held 3 bases outside the gene matches. The CDR3 totals 14 residues. The CDR3 DNA follows: TGTGCCAGCAGCTCAGCGGGGGGGCAAGAGACCCAGTACTTC. Protein sequence: CASSSAGGQETQYF.

This clonotype was observed a few times. V usage is TRBV5-6 and J usage is TRBJ1-5; 7 bases are shared with TRBD1. Germline V CDR1 and CDR2: SGHDT, YYEEEE. V lost 1 base to trimming and J lost 7 bases; unmatched junction nucleotides: 2. The CDR3 length is 13 residues. The DNA for the CDR3 is TGTGCCAGCAGCTTGAGACAGGGACAGCCCCAGCATTTT. It translates to CASSLRQGQPQHF.

The rearrangement joins TRBV29-1 to TRBJ1-1; unclear D gene. From germline, CDR1 is SQVTM and CDR2 ANQGSEA. The germline V and J ends were trimmed by 7 bases and 11 bases, with 14 bases remaining between them. There are 10 residues in the CDR3. The chain's CDR3 is CSAGSRRAFF. In DNA, the CDR3 is TGCAGCGCTGGTTCGCGGCGGGCTTTCTTT.

This clonotype was counted many times. V is TRBV7-2 and J is TRBJ1-1, with 9 bases that match TRBD1. The V segment lost 3 bases and the J segment 4 bases; nucleotides outside the gene matches: 6. Germline V CDR1 and CDR2: SGHTA, FQGNSA. This CDR3 is 15 amino acids long. The CDR3: CASSFGGQGFTEAFF. As DNA, the CDR3 is TGTGCCAGCAGCTTTGGGGGACAGGGATTCACTGAAGCTTTCTTT. The full variable domain, completed using reference TRBV7-2 and TRBJ1-1, is GAGVSQSPSNKVTEKGKDVELRCDPISGHTALYWYRQSLGQGLEFLIYFQGNSAPDKSGLPSDRFSAERTGGSVSTLTIQRTQQEDSAVYLCASSFGGQGFTEAFFGQGTRLTVV.

The sample holds many counts of this clonotype. The chain couples TRBV20-1 to TRBJ2-5; 10 nucleotides match TRBD2. The length of the CDR3 is 19 residues. J was trimmed by 0 bases and V by 3 bases; bases with no gene match: 16. The V gene's germline CDR1 is DFQATT and CDR2 SNEGSKA (reference sequence). Written as DNA, the CDR3 is TGCAGTGCTAGCGGCCAGCGGGGGGGCAAATGGGAAAACCAAGAGACCCAGTACTTC. Residues: CSASGQRGGKWENQETQYF.

The CDR3 here is CASSQLSGFDGYTF. In DNA, the CDR3 is TGCGCCAGCAGCCAACTCTCGGGTTTCGATGGCTACACCTTC. This rearrangement joins TRBV4-3 to TRBJ1-2; D is undetermined. Germline V CDR1 and CDR2: LGHNA, YSLEER. The CDR3 extends over 14 amino acids. Trimming removed 2 bases from V and 6 bases from J, with 13 bases in between.

This clonotype was seen more than once but under ten times. This chain links TRBV28 with TRBJ2-7; possible D gene TRBD2, 7 bases. V gave up 2 bases and J gave up 2 bases, with 10 bases separating them. This CDR3 contains 14 residues. Germline CDR1 reads MDHEN; CDR2 reads SYDVKM. The CDR3: CASSLGRGPYEQYV. The CDR3 DNA reads as TGTGCCAGCAGTTTAGGGCGGGGGCCCTACGAGCAGTACGTC.

The chain is built from TRBV27 and TRBJ1-1, with D hard to call. The germline V gene encodes CDR1 MNHEY and CDR2 SMNVEV (reference sequence). The CDR3 covers 14 residues. V was shortened by 7 bases and J by 5 bases, with 17 bases between the two germline ends. CDR3 amino acids: CASIRGGTGTEAFF. CDR3 in DNA: TGTGCCAGCATTCGAGGTGGAACGGGGACTGAAGCTTTCTTT.

This clonotype appeared many times. The CDR3 DNA sequence: TGCAGTGTCAACCCAGGGAACGTCTCACCCCTCCACTTT. This encodes CSVNPGNVSPLHF. The V call is TRBV20-1, the J call TRBJ1-6, with D possibly being TRBD1 (5 bases). Germline values: CDR1 DFQATT, CDR2 SNEGSKA (reference sequence). This CDR3 is 13 amino acids long. Trimming stripped 7 bases from V and 10 bases from J, with 17 bases between.

This chain connects TRBV6-5 to TRBJ2-5; D is unresolved. V dropped 2 bases and J dropped 4 bases, with 20 bases sitting between them. CDR3 length equals 17 residues. Germline loops: CDR1 MNHEY, CDR2 SVGAGI. The CDR3 here is CASSYLSPRVSSETQYF. CDR3 DNA sequence: TGTGCCAGCAGTTACCTAAGTCCTAGGGTATCATCAGAGACCCAGTACTTC.

The chain carries TRBV6-5 and TRBJ2-2; D may be TRBD1 (6 bases). Germline CDR1 is MNHEY and CDR2 is SVGAGI. With 10 bases removed from V and 12 bases from J, the gap between germline ends came to 24 bases. The CDR3 runs to 14 residues. The CDR3 bases are TGTGCCACCCGTATTGACAGGTCCTCACAGCAGCTGTTTTTT. Protein: CATRIDRSSQQLFF.

The chain uses TRBV5-1 and TRBJ2-1, with 12 bases identical to TRBD1. The germline CDR1 and CDR2 sequences are SGHRS and YFSETQ. The trim removed 1 base at V and 9 bases at J, leaving 8 bases unmatched. CDR3 length: 16 residues. CDR3 DNA: TGCGCCAGCAGCTTGCCATGGGGACAGGGGGCTACTGAGCAGTTCTTC. As protein: CASSLPWGQGATEQFF.

In this sample, this clonotype turned up a few times. V and J are TRBV7-6 and TRBJ1-4; D ambiguous. This CDR3 is built from 14 residues. CDR1 is SGHVS and CDR2 is FNYEAQ in the germline V gene. V lost 3 bases and J 0 bases, leaving 5 bases between the germline ends. Here the CDR3 DNA reads TGTGCCAGCAGCTTCAGAGCAACTAATGAAAAACTGTTTTTT. Translating gives CASSFRATNEKLFF.

This clonotype was found a few times. J is TRBJ2-3 and V is TRBV7-9; the match to TRBD1 covers 9 bases. Trimming removed 5 bases from V and 4 bases from J; junction bases left unmatched: 4. This CDR3 is 14 amino acids long. CDR1 is SEHNR and CDR2 is FQNEAQ in the germline V gene (reference sequence). CDR3 DNA: TGTGCCAGCAGCAGACAGGGGGGGGCAGATACGCAGTATTTT. This encodes CASSRQGGADTQYF.

This clonotype was recorded a few times. V gene TRBV6-6 combines with J gene TRBJ2-1, with TRBD2 matching 9 bases. The germline CDR1 and CDR2 sequences are MNHNY and SVGAGI (reference sequence). After removal of 0 bases from V and 4 bases from J, the junction contained 7 bases not matched to a gene. This CDR3 is 17 amino acids long. The CDR3 here is CASSYSPPSGVYNEQFF. DNA of the CDR3: TGTGCCAGCAGTTACTCTCCTCCTAGCGGGGTGTACAATGAGCAGTTCTTC.

V is TRBV7-8 and J is TRBJ2-7; either TRBD1 or TRBD2 may supply D (5 bases each). The CDR3 runs 15 residues. CDR1 SGHVS and CDR2 FQNEAQ come from the germline V gene. V dropped 1 base and J dropped 3 bases, with 13 bases sitting between them. CDR3 protein: CASSLGPGAGYEQYF. The CDR3, as DNA: TGTGCCAGCAGCTTAGGACCCGGGGCAGGCTACGAGCAGTACTTC.

V gene TRBV20-1 combines with J gene TRBJ2-2; tentative D call: TRBD1 (6 bases). Germline values: CDR1 DFQATT, CDR2 SNEGSKA (reference sequence). Trimming stripped 8 bases from V and 2 bases from J, with 15 bases between. The CDR3 length is 14 residues. The CDR3 loop reads CSHESDSNTGELFF. The CDR3 DNA reads TGCAGTCATGAATCGGACAGCAACACCGGGGAGCTGTTTTTT.

In this sample, this clonotype turned up a few times. This chain connects TRBV5-1 to TRBJ2-7; TRBD1 aligns across 9 bases. This CDR3 region has 16 residues. The V segment lost 4 bases and the J segment 5 bases; nucleotides outside the gene matches: 13. Germline loops: CDR1 SGHRS, CDR2 YFSETQ. The CDR3 sequence: CASSPGRGTGHDEQYF. The CDR3 DNA reads TGCGCCAGCAGCCCCGGTAGAGGGACAGGGCACGACGAGCAGTACTTC.